A selection of T cell receptor beta chains follows, all from one sample in a study of shared clonotypes between healthy human individuals. Libraries were prepared by immunoSEQ multiplex PCR; TCRdb keeps only in-frame clonotypes and omits some of them. The sample comprises about 1.5 million clones, 95% to 99% of which are singletons, and roughly 0.4% rests with the top ten. Sequences were obtained from naive CD4+ T cells sorted from blood. The source is a man aged 25-45 years in good health. Both conserved end residues are part of each CDR3. A D gene is named only where the DNA matches it firmly. Not every row has a clone size; where given, it reads once, few, many or a size class.

v_gene: TRBV5-4; abundance: NA; d_gene: NA; j_gene: TRBJ1-4; CDR3nt: TGTGCCAGCAGCTTAAAGGGGAATGAAAAACTGTTTTTT; CDR3aa: CASSLKGNEKLFF
v_gene: TRBV21-1; abundance: NA; d_gene: NA; j_gene: TRBJ2-3; CDR3nt: TGTGCCAGCAGCAATGGGAGTAGCCTTCTACAAGATACGCAGTATTTT; CDR3aa: CASSNGSSLLQDTQYF
v_gene: TRBV9; abundance: NA; d_gene: NA; j_gene: TRBJ2-5; CDR3nt: TGTGCCAGCAGCGTAGAACAGGGAGCGGTGACCCAGTACTTC; CDR3aa: CASSVEQGAVTQYF
v_gene: TRBV9; abundance: NA; d_gene: NA; j_gene: TRBJ2-1; CDR3nt: TGTGCCAGCAGCGTAGCAGGTGAGAACAATGAGCAGTTCTTC; CDR3aa: CASSVAGENNEQFF
v_gene: TRBV5-1; abundance: NA; d_gene: NA; j_gene: TRBJ2-3; CDR3nt: TGCGCCAGCAGCTTATATATCCAGCTAACAGATACGCAGTATTTT; CDR3aa: CASSLYIQLTDTQYF
v_gene: TRBV7-9; abundance: NA; d_gene: NA; j_gene: TRBJ2-1; CDR3nt: TGTGCCAGCAGCGCACAACAGGGTCTTGAGCAGTTCTTC; CDR3aa: CASSAQQGLEQFF
v_gene: TRBV5-1; abundance: NA; d_gene: NA; j_gene: TRBJ1-1; CDR3nt: TGCGCCAGCAGCTTAGGAGTTAACACTGAAGCTTTCTTT; CDR3aa: CASSLGVNTEAFF
v_gene: TRBV2; abundance: NA; d_gene: NA; j_gene: TRBJ2-3; CDR3nt: TGTGCCAGCAGTGAAGATAGGGGGGCAGATACGCAGTATTTT; CDR3aa: CASSEDRGADTQYF
v_gene: TRBV19; abundance: NA; d_gene: NA; j_gene: TRBJ2-3; CDR3nt: TGTGCCAGTAGTTTAGTAGGGGTCACTAGCACAGATACGCAGTATTTT; CDR3aa: CASSLVGVTSTDTQYF
v_gene: TRBV4-1; abundance: once; d_gene: TRBD1; j_gene: TRBJ2-5; CDR3nt: TGCGCCAGCAGCCAAGAGCCGCCTACAGGGGAAGAGACCCAGTACTTC; CDR3aa: CASSQEPPTGEETQYF
v_gene: TRBV7-9; abundance: NA; d_gene: NA; j_gene: TRBJ2-3; CDR3nt: TGTGCCAGCAGCTTACGCAGTCTGACAGATACGCAGTATTTT; CDR3aa: CASSLRSLTDTQYF
v_gene: TRBV18; abundance: NA; d_gene: NA; j_gene: TRBJ2-5; CDR3nt: TGTGCCAGCTCACCTTCAGCAAAGGAGACCCAGTACTTC; CDR3aa: CASSPSAKETQYF
v_gene: TRBV2; abundance: NA; d_gene: TRBD2; j_gene: TRBJ2-1; CDR3nt: TGTGCCAGCACTAACGGGAGGTACAATGAGCAGTTCTTC; CDR3aa: CASTNGRYNEQFF
v_gene: TRBV7-6; abundance: NA; d_gene: NA; j_gene: TRBJ2-7; CDR3nt: TGTGCCAGCAGCTTATGGCCGAGGGGATCCCGTAGCTCCTACGAGCAGTACTTC; CDR3aa: CASSLWPRGSRSSYEQYF
v_gene: TRBV11-2; abundance: NA; d_gene: TRBD2; j_gene: TRBJ2-6; CDR3nt: TGTGCCAGCAGCCCGGGGAGGGGCGGGAGGATCTCTGGGGCCAACGTCCTGACTTTC; CDR3aa: CASSPGRGGRISGANVLTF
v_gene: TRBV30; abundance: NA; d_gene: NA; j_gene: TRBJ1-3; CDR3nt: TGTGCCCTCCGCGGGATAAGGGTACGTAGAAACACCATATATTTT; CDR3aa: CALRGIRVRRNTIYF
v_gene: TRBV29-1; abundance: NA; d_gene: NA; j_gene: TRBJ2-3; CDR3nt: TGCAGCGTTCTAGCCAGGGGAGAAGATACGCAGTATTTT; CDR3aa: CSVLARGEDTQYF
v_gene: TRBV6-4; abundance: NA; d_gene: TRBD2; j_gene: TRBJ2-1; CDR3nt: TGTGCCAGCAGTGATGGGGTAGCGGGAGCAGCTGAGCAGTTCTTC; CDR3aa: CASSDGVAGAAEQFF
v_gene: TRBV5-5; abundance: NA; d_gene: NA; j_gene: TRBJ2-7; CDR3nt: TGTGCCAGCAGGCCGGACTACATGACCTCCTACGAGCAGTACTTC; CDR3aa: CASRPDYMTSYEQYF
v_gene: TRBV19; abundance: NA; d_gene: TRBD2; j_gene: TRBJ2-1; CDR3nt: TGTGCCAGTACCCGAGTGGGCCTAGCGGGAAAAGCCCACGGTGAGCAGTTCTTC; CDR3aa: CASTRVGLAGKAHGEQFF
v_gene: TRBV10-3; abundance: NA; d_gene: NA; j_gene: TRBJ2-6; CDR3nt: TGTGCCATCAGTGAGTACGAGGGGGCCAACGTCCTGACTTTC; CDR3aa: CAISEYEGANVLTF
v_gene: TRBV29-1; abundance: NA; d_gene: NA; j_gene: TRBJ1-2; CDR3nt: TGCAGCGTTGAGGAGGGTGGCTACACCTTC; CDR3aa: CSVEEGGYTF
v_gene: TRBV10-2; abundance: NA; d_gene: NA; j_gene: TRBJ1-5; CDR3nt: TGCGCCAGCAGTGAATCGGGGGGAGGGCAGCCCCAGCATTTT; CDR3aa: CASSESGGGQPQHF
v_gene: TRBV18; abundance: NA; d_gene: TRBD1; j_gene: TRBJ2-5; CDR3nt: TGTGCCAGCTCCCGGGACAGGGGTTCAGAGACCCAGTACTTC; CDR3aa: CASSRDRGSETQYF
v_gene: TRBV2; abundance: few; d_gene: NA; j_gene: TRBJ1-1; CDR3nt: TGTGCCAGCAGAGCAGGGATGCGGGACACTGAAGCTTTCTTT; CDR3aa: CASRAGMRDTEAFF